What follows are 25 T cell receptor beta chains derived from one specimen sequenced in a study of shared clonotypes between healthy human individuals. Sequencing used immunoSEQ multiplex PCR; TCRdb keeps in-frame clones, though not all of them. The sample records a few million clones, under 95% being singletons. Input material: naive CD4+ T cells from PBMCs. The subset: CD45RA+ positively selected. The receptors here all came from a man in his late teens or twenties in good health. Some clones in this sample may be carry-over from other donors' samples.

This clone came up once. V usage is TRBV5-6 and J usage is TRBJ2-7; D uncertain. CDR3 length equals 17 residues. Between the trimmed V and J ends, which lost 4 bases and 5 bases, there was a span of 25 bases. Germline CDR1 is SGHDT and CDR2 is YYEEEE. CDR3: CASSLSTIVRDDDEQYF. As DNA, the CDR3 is TGTGCCAGCAGCCTAAGCACAATAGTTCGCGACGACGACGAGCAGTACTTC.

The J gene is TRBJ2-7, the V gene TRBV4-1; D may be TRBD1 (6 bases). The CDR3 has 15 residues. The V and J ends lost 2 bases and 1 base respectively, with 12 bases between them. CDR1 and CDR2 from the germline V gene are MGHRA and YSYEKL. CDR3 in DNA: TGCGCCAGCAGCCAACCCTGGGACACTTCCTACGAGCAGTACTTC. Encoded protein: CASSQPWDTSYEQYF.

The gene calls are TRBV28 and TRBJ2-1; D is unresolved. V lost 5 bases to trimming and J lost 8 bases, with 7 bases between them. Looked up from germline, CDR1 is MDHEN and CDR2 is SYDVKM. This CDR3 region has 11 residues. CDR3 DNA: TGTGCCAGCAGTATCTTCCATGAGCAGTTCTTC. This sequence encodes CASSIFHEQFF.

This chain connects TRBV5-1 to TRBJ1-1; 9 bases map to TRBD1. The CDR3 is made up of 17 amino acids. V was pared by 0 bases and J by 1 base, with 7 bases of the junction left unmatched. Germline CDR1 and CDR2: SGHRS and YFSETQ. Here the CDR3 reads CASSLGVDRGRNTEAFF. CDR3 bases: TGCGCCAGCAGCTTGGGCGTGGACAGGGGACGGAACACTGAAGCTTTCTTT.

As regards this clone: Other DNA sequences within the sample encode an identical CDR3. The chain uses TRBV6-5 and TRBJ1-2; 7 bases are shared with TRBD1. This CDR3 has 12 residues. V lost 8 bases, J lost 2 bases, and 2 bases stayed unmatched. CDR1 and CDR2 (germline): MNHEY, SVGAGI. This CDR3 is CASRQGNYGYTF. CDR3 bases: TGTGCCAGCCGACAGGGAAACTATGGCTACACCTTC.

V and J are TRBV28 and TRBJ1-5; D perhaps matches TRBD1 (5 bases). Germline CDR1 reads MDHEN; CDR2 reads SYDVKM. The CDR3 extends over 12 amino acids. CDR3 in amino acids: CTSGGSNQPQHF. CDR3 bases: TGTACCTCTGGGGGGAGCAATCAGCCCCAGCATTTT.

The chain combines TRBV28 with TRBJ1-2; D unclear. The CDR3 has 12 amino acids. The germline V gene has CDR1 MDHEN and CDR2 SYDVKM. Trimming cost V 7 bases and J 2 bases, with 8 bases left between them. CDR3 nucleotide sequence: TGTGCCAGCATTCAGGCCAACTATGGCTACACCTTC. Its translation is CASIQANYGYTF.

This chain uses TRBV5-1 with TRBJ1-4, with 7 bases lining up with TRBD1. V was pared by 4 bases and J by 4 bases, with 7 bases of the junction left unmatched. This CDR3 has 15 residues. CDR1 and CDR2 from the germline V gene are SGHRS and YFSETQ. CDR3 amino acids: CASSTGTAINEKLFF. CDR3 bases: TGCGCCAGCAGCACCGGGACAGCTATTAATGAAAAACTGTTTTTT.

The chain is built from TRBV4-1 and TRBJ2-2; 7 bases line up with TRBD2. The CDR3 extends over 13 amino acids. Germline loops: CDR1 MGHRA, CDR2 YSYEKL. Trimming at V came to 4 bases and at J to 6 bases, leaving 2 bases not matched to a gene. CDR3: CASSPGRSGELFF. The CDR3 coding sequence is TGCGCCAGCAGCCCCGGGAGGTCCGGGGAGCTGTTTTTT.

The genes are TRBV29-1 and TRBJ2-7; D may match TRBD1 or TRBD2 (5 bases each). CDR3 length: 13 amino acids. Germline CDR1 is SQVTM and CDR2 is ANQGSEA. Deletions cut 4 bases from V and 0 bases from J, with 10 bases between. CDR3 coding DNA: TGCAGCGTTGGTGGGGACCACTCCTACGAGCAGTACTTC. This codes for CSVGGDHSYEQYF.

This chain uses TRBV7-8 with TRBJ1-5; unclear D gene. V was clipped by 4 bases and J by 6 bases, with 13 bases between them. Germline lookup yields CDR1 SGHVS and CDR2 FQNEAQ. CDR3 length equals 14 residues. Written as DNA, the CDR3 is TGTGCCAGCAGCTCAATAAATCGGGGTCAGCCCCAGCATTTT. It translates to CASSSINRGQPQHF. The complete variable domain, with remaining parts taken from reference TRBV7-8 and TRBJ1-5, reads GAGVSQSPRYKVAKRGQDVALRCDPISGHVSLFWYQQALGQGPEFLTYFQNEAQLDKSGLPSDRFFAERPEGSVSTLKIQRTQQEDSAVYLCASSSINRGQPQHFGDGTRLSIL.

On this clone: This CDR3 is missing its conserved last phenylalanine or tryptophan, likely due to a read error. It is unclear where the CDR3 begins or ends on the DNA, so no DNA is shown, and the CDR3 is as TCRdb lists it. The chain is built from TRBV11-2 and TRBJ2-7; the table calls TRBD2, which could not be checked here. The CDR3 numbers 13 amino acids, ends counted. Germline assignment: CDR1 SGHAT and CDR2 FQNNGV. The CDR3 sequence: CASSPSIEGPFSP.

The DNA for the CDR3 is TGTGCCATCAGTGACCGCTTTCTTGTGGGCTCCGAGCAGTACTTC. It codes for CAISDRFLVGSEQYF. The chain carries TRBV10-3 and TRBJ2-7, with D unclear. Trimming shortened V by 3 bases and J by 6 bases, and 18 bases separated the two germline ends. The CDR3 consists of 15 residues. Germline CDR1 is ENHRY and CDR2 is SYGVKD.

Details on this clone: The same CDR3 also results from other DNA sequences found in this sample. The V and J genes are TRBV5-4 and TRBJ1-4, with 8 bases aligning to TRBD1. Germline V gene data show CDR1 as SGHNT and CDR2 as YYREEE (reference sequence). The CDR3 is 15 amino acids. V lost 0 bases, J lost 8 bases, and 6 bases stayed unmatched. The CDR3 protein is CASSLAGQGGEKLFF. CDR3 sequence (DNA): TGTGCCAGCAGCTTGGCCGGACAGGGAGGAGAAAAACTGTTTTTT.

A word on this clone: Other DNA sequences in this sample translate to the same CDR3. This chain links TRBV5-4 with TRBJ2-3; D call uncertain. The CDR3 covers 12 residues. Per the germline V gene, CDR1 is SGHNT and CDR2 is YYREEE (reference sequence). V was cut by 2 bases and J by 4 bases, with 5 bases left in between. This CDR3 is CASSLTPDTQYF. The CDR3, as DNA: TGTGCCAGCAGCTTAACACCAGATACGCAGTATTTT.

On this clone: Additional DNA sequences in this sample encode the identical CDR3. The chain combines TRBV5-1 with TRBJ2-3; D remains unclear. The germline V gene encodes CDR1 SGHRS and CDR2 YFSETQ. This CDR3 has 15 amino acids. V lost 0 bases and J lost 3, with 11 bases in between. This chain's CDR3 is CASSLAVSRTDTQYF. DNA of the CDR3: TGCGCCAGCAGCTTGGCTGTGAGCCGAACAGATACGCAGTATTTT.

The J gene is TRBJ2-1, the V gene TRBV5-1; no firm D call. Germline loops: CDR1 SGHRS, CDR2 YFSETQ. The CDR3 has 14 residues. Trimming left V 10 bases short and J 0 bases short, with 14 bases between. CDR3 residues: CACRVQSSYNEQFF. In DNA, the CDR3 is TGCGCCTGCCGCGTCCAAAGCTCCTACAATGAGCAGTTCTTC. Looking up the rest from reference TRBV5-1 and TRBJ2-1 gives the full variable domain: KAGVTQTPRYLIKTRGQQVTLSCSPISGHRSVSWYQQTPGQGLQFLFEYFSETQRNKGNFPGRFSGRQFSNSRSEMNVSTLELGDSALYLCACRVQSSYNEQFFGPGTRLTVL.

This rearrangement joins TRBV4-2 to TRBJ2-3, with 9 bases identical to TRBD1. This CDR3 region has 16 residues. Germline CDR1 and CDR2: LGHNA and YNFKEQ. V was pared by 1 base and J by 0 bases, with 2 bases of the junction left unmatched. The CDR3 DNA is TGTGCCAGCAGCCAAGGGGACAGGGCTAGCACAGATACGCAGTATTTT. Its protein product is CASSQGDRASTDTQYF.

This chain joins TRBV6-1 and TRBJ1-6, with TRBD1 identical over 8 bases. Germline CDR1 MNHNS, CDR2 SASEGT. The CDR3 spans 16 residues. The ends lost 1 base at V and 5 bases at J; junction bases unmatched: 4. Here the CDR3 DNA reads TGTGCCAGCAGTGAAGGGTCGACAGGGGATAATTCACCCCTCCACTTT. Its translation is CASSEGSTGDNSPLHF.

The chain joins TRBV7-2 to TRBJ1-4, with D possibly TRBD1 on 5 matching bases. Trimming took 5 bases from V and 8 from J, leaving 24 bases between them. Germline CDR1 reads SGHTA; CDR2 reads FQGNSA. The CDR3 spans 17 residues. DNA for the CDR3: TGTGCCAGCAGCCAGACCTCGGGGACCTCATCGAGGGAAAAACTGTTTTTT. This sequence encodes CASSQTSGTSSREKLFF.

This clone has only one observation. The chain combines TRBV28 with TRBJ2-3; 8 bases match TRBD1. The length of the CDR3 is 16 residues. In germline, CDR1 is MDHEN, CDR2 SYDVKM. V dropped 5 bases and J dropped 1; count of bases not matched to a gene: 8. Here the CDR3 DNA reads TGTGCCAGCAGTCAACAAACAGGGGGAGGCACAGATACGCAGTATTTT. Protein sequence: CASSQQTGGGTDTQYF.

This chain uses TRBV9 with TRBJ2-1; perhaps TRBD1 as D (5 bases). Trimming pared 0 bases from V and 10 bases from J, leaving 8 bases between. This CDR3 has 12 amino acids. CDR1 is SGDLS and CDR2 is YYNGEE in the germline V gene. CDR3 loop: CASSVGWGEQFF. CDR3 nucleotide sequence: TGTGCCAGCAGCGTAGGGTGGGGCGAGCAGTTCTTC. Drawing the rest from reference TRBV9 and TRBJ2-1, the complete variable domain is DSGVTQTPKHLITATGQRVTLRCSPRSGDLSVYWYQQSLDQGLQFLIQYYNGEERAKGNILERFSAQQFPDLHSELNLSSLELGDSALYFCASSVGWGEQFFGPGTRLTVL.

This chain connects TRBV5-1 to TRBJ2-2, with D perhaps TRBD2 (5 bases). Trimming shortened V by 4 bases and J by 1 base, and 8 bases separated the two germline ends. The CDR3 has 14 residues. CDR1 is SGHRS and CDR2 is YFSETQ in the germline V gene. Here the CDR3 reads CASSASGNTGELFF. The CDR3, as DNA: TGCGCCAGCAGCGCGAGCGGGAACACCGGGGAGCTGTTTTTT.

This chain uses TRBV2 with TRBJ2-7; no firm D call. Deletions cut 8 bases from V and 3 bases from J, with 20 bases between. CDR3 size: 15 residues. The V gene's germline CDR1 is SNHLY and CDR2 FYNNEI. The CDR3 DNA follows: TGTGCCAGCTCTGAGAGTTACACCCTATTCTACGAGCAGTACTTC. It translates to CASSESYTLFYEQYF.

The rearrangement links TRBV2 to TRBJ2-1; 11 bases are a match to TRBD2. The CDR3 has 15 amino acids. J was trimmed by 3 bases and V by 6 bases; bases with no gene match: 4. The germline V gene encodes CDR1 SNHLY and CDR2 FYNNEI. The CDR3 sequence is CASSPTSGSYNEQFF. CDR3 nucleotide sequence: TGTGCCAGCAGCCCCACTAGCGGGAGCTACAATGAGCAGTTCTTC.